The 30 T cell receptor beta chains given below trace back to one sample, sequenced in a study of cytomegalovirus exposure and HLA in healthy donors. Produced via immunoSEQ multiplex PCR; TCRdb's table is partial and in-frame only. The sample records some 56,000 clones, 85% to 95% being singletons. Sequenced: PBMCs. All receptors come from a woman between 18 and 30 years old in good health and CMV-seropositive.

The chain couples TRBV7-9 to TRBJ2-1; TRBD2 matches 7 bases. The length of the CDR3 is 15 residues. Germline lookup yields CDR1 SEHNR and CDR2 FQNEAQ (reference sequence). With 5 bases clipped from V and 6 bases from J, the junction kept 10 bases outside the gene matches. The CDR3 here is CASSPVGREGNEQFF. Here the CDR3 DNA reads TGTGCCAGCAGCCCAGTGGGCAGGGAGGGCAATGAGCAGTTCTTC.

The genes are TRBV27 and TRBJ2-6; TRBD1 aligns across 9 bases. Germline V gene lookup returns CDR1 MNHEY and CDR2 SMNVEV (reference sequence). The J segment lost 5 bases and the V segment lost 1 base, leaving 18 bases of the junction unmatched. The CDR3 loop spans 21 amino acids. The DNA of the CDR3 is TGTGCCAGCAGTTTATGGGTGGGTGGCAGGACAGGGGAAATAAGGGCCAACGTCCTGACTTTC. It translates to CASSLWVGGRTGEIRANVLTF.

The chain carries TRBV7-9 and TRBJ2-5; TRBD1 might be the D (5 bases). There are 14 residues in the CDR3. Germline assignment: CDR1 SEHNR and CDR2 FQNEAQ (reference sequence). V dropped 3 bases and J dropped 5 bases, with 13 bases sitting between them. The CDR3 DNA sequence: TGTGCCAGCAGCTTTATCAGGGTGATCGAGACCCAGTACTTC. Protein product: CASSFIRVIETQYF.

This clone was detected a few times. The CDR3 protein is CASSPRQLEETQYF. The CDR3 DNA reads TGTGCCAGCTCACCTCGACAGTTAGAAGAGACCCAGTACTTC. J is TRBJ2-5 and V is TRBV18; D is perhaps TRBD1 (5 bases). V lost 3 bases to trimming and J lost 3 bases, with 11 bases between them. Germline-derived CDR1 and CDR2 are KGHSH and LQKENI. This CDR3 has 14 amino acids.

This CDR3 is CSAKTPFDINNEQFF. The CDR3 nucleotides read TGCAGCGCCAAGACCCCCTTTGACATCAACAATGAGCAGTTCTTC. The V call is TRBV29-1, the J call TRBJ2-1, with D uncertain. V was shortened by 7 bases and J by 5 bases, with 21 bases between the two germline ends. This CDR3 is 15 amino acids long. Germline CDR1 SQVTM, CDR2 ANQGSEA.

This chain connects TRBV30 to TRBJ2-5; 8 positions agree with TRBD2. V lost 2 bases to trimming and J lost 2 bases; unmatched junction nucleotides: 7. Germline CDR1 and CDR2: GTSNPN and SVGIG (reference sequence). CDR3 size: 15 residues. Written as DNA, the CDR3 is TGTGCCTGGAGTCTTGGCGGGGGGTTGCAAGAGACCCAGTACTTC. Encoded protein: CAWSLGGGLQETQYF.

The chain employs TRBV11-3 and TRBJ2-5, with D possibly TRBD2 on 7 matching bases. Trimming took 1 base from V and 5 from J, leaving 23 bases between them. Germline CDR1 and CDR2: SGHNT and YENEEA. This CDR3 has 18 amino acids. CDR3 residues: CASSLVWKGGKECETQYF. CDR3 nucleotides: TGTGCCAGCAGCTTAGTCTGGAAGGGGGGGAAAGAATGTGAGACCCAGTACTTC.

V and J are TRBV4-2 and TRBJ1-2, with 11 nucleotides matching TRBD1. This CDR3 is 16 amino acids long. J gave up 7 bases and V 4 bases, and 11 bases lay outside the gene matches. The V gene's germline CDR1 is LGHNA and CDR2 YNFKEQ. In nucleotides, the CDR3 is TGTGCCAGCAGCCCCATATCCGGACAGGGGGCTATTGGCTACACCTTC. Its protein product is CASSPISGQGAIGYTF.

This clone was counted a single time. The chain couples TRBV5-1 to TRBJ1-1; 10 bases fit TRBD1. V shed 0 bases, J shed 4 bases, and the junction held 9 bases outside the gene matches. This CDR3 is 17 amino acids long. Looked up from germline, CDR1 is SGHRS and CDR2 is YFSETQ. CDR3 sequence: CASSLGDRGFTSTEAFF. CDR3 sequence (DNA): TGCGCCAGCAGCTTGGGGGACAGGGGCTTTACTAGCACTGAAGCTTTCTTT.

The rearrangement uses TRBV29-1 and TRBJ2-4; D is possibly TRBD2 (5 bases). This CDR3 comprises 15 residues. Germline V gene sequence: CDR1 SQVTM, CDR2 ANQGSEA. V was cut by 6 bases and J by 4 bases, with 19 bases left in between. The CDR3 spells CSVESTRLRKNIQYF. The CDR3 DNA reads as TGCAGCGTGGAGAGTACTAGGCTTAGGAAAAACATTCAGTACTTC.

The chain employs TRBV6-6 and TRBJ2-1; a weak D match, TRBD2 (7 bases). This CDR3 has 16 amino acids. Germline V lookup: CDR1 MNHNY, CDR2 SVGAGI (reference sequence). V was cut by 7 bases and J by 5 bases, with 21 bases left in between. CDR3 coding DNA: TGTGCCAGCACCCGACCGGGGGGCAGGGCCCACAATGAGCAGTTCTTC. It is translated as CASTRPGGRAHNEQFF.

The chain employs TRBV9 and TRBJ1-6, with 9 bases identical to TRBD1. This CDR3 contains 17 residues. The trim removed 4 bases at V and 0 bases at J, leaving 5 bases unmatched. CDR1 and CDR2 from the germline V gene are SGDLS and YYNGEE. The CDR3 protein is CASSPGTGSSYNSPLHF. CDR3 DNA: TGTGCCAGCAGCCCCGGGACAGGGAGCTCCTATAATTCACCCCTCCACTTT.

The chain joins TRBV28 to TRBJ1-1; 7 nucleotides line up with TRBD1. Germline assignment: CDR1 MDHEN and CDR2 SYDVKM. J was trimmed by 7 bases and V by 7 bases; bases with no gene match: 15. The CDR3 is 15 amino acids. The CDR3 is CASNRFGTENFEAFF. The CDR3 DNA reads as TGTGCCAGCAATCGGTTCGGGACAGAGAACTTTGAAGCTTTCTTT.

The rearrangement joins TRBV7-8 to TRBJ2-7; maybe TRBD1 (6 bases). CDR3 size: 14 residues. V lost 3 bases and J lost 3, with 12 bases in between. CDR1 and CDR2 from the germline V gene are SGHVS and FQNEAQ. The CDR3 protein is CASSLGATYYEQYF. The DNA for the CDR3 is TGTGCCAGCAGCTTGGGGGCGACATACTACGAGCAGTACTTC.

The J gene is TRBJ1-1, the V gene TRBV18; TRBD1 matches 9 bases. There are 16 residues in the CDR3. Germline CDR1 is KGHSH and CDR2 is LQKENI. Trimming removed 4 bases from V and 0 bases from J; junction bases left unmatched: 6. The CDR3 is CASSQTGTGMNTEAFF. In nucleotides, the CDR3 is TGTGCCAGCTCACAAACCGGGACAGGGATGAACACTGAAGCTTTCTTT.

The chain carries TRBV25-1 and TRBJ1-5; D gene unclear. The CDR3 length is 15 residues. Germline-derived CDR1 and CDR2 are MGHDK and SYGVNS. The V end was cut by 1 base, the J end by 0 bases, with 7 bases between. The DNA of the CDR3 is TGTGCCAGCAGTGAATCTACGGGTAGCAATCAGCCCCAGCATTTT. Protein product: CASSESTGSNQPQHF.

A single count supports this clone. The rearrangement joins TRBV7-2 to TRBJ2-3; TRBD2 matches 8 bases. CDR3 size: 14 residues. V lost 4 bases and J lost 6; bases outside the gene matches: 6. Germline V gene data show CDR1 as SGHTA and CDR2 as FQGNSA. The CDR3: CASSSSGGRDTQYF. The DNA for the CDR3 is TGTGCCAGCAGCTCGAGCGGGGGACGGGATACGCAGTATTTT.

The chain employs TRBV6-5 and TRBJ2-1; 11 nucleotides match TRBD2. J was trimmed by 3 bases and V by 1 base; bases with no gene match: 2. Germline values: CDR1 MNHEY, CDR2 SVGAGI. The CDR3 runs 16 residues. The DNA of the CDR3 is TGTGCCAGCAGTTACTTGACTAGCGGGAACTACAATGAGCAGTTCTTC. It specifies CASSYLTSGNYNEQFF.

The chain uses TRBV5-6 and TRBJ1-2, with D perhaps TRBD1 (6 bases). The CDR3 contains 13 residues. CDR1 is SGHDT and CDR2 is YYEEEE in the germline V gene. V lost 3 bases and J 6 bases, leaving 12 bases between the germline ends. CDR3 sequence reads: CASSSLQGHGYTF. The CDR3 coding sequence is TGTGCCAGCAGCTCATTACAGGGCCATGGCTACACCTTC.

This chain links TRBV4-1 with TRBJ2-3; 7 bases align to TRBD1. The CDR3 sequence is 14 residues long. Germline trimming cut 4 bases from V and 4 bases from J; bases unmatched to any gene: 5. Germline CDR1 is MGHRA and CDR2 is YSYEKL. The CDR3 loop is CASSLHRGSDTQYF. The CDR3 region has the DNA TGCGCCAGCAGCCTTCACAGGGGCTCAGATACGCAGTATTTT.

The rearrangement joins TRBV14 to TRBJ1-6, with 7 bases aligning to TRBD1. In germline, CDR1 is SGHDN, CDR2 FVKESK. The CDR3 has 16 amino acids. The V gene end was trimmed by 0 bases and the J gene end by 9 bases; junction bases not matched to a gene: 8. CDR3 coding DNA: TGTGCCAGCAGCCAAGATCAGGACAGGCGAATTTCACCCCTCCACTTT. It yields the protein CASSQDQDRRISPLHF.

The rearrangement uses TRBV29-1 and TRBJ1-1, with 8 positions matching TRBD1. This CDR3 has 13 residues. Germline trimming cut 7 bases from V and 4 bases from J; bases unmatched to any gene: 8. Looked up from germline, CDR1 is SQVTM and CDR2 is ANQGSEA. The CDR3 is CSGETGEVTEAFF. CDR3 nucleotide sequence: TGCAGCGGAGAGACAGGGGAGGTCACTGAAGCTTTCTTT.

The J gene is TRBJ2-7, the V gene TRBV11-2; unclear D gene. The CDR3 covers 12 residues. Germline V CDR1 and CDR2: SGHAT, FQNNGV. V was clipped by 5 bases and J by 0 bases, with 5 bases between them. The CDR3 reads CASSRDSYEQYF. Written as DNA, the CDR3 is TGTGCCAGCAGCCGAGACTCCTACGAGCAGTACTTC. Drawing the rest from reference TRBV11-2 and TRBJ2-7, the complete variable domain is EAGVAQSPRYKIIEKRQSVAFWCNPISGHATLYWYQQILGQGPKLLIQFQNNGVVDDSQLPKDRFSAERLKGVDSTLKIQPAKLEDSAVYLCASSRDSYEQYFGPGTRLTVT.

The V call is TRBV9, the J call TRBJ1-2; a possible D gene is TRBD1 (5 bases). CDR1 and CDR2 (germline): SGDLS, YYNGEE. Trimming removed 4 bases from V and 6 bases from J, with 13 bases in between. This CDR3 is 13 amino acids long. CDR3 bases: TGTGCCAGCAGCCGTTCGGACACTAATGGCTACACCTTC. Its translation is CASSRSDTNGYTF.

This clone was seen a few times. The chain joins TRBV6-6 to TRBJ1-1, with D possibly TRBD1 on 5 matching bases. CDR1 and CDR2 (germline): MNHNY, SVGAGI (reference sequence). The CDR3 has 13 amino acids. V was trimmed by 5 bases and J by 6 bases, leaving 13 bases between them. In DNA form, the CDR3 reads TGTGCCAGCAGTCGATGGAGGGGCTCTGAAGCTTTCTTT. Its translation is CASSRWRGSEAFF.

The chain employs TRBV6-5 and TRBJ1-4; the match to TRBD1 covers 11 bases. The CDR3 has 13 residues. V was pared by 8 bases and J by 10 bases, with 6 bases of the junction left unmatched. Looked up from germline, CDR1 is MNHEY and CDR2 is SVGAGI. The CDR3 is CASAPGQGGKLFF. The CDR3 DNA sequence: TGTGCCAGCGCCCCGGGACAGGGGGGAAAACTGTTTTTT.

This chain links TRBV19 with TRBJ2-1; 8 nucleotides align to TRBD2. The CDR3 is 16 amino acids. The V and J ends lost 4 bases and 2 bases, in that order; junction bases with no gene match: 7. From germline, CDR1 is LNHDA and CDR2 SQIVND (reference sequence). The CDR3 loop reads CASSSSRGLAYNEQFF. DNA for the CDR3: TGTGCCAGTAGTAGTAGTAGGGGACTAGCCTACAATGAGCAGTTCTTC.

The V and J genes are TRBV7-2 and TRBJ1-2, with a tentative D call TRBD1 (6 bases). V shed 4 bases and J shed 1 base, with 13 bases lying between them. There are 15 residues in the CDR3. Per the germline V gene, CDR1 is SGHTA and CDR2 is FQGNSA. The CDR3 DNA sequence: TGTGCCAGCAGCTCGGTAGAGGGACATAACTATGGCTACACCTTC. Its translation: CASSSVEGHNYGYTF.

The V and J genes are TRBV6-5 and TRBJ2-3; D might be TRBD1 (5 bases). CDR3 length: 14 residues. V dropped 2 bases and J dropped 3 bases, with 9 bases sitting between them. Looked up from germline, CDR1 is MNHEY and CDR2 is SVGAGI. CDR3 bases: TGTGCCAGCAGTTACAGGGGAACGACAGATACGCAGTATTTT. Residues: CASSYRGTTDTQYF.

The chain joins TRBV5-4 to TRBJ2-1; the match to TRBD2 covers 8 bases. CDR3 length: 19 amino acids. Looked up from germline, CDR1 is SGHNT and CDR2 is YYREEE (reference sequence). V gave up 4 bases and J gave up 7 bases; unmatched junction bases: 22. CDR3 bases: TGTGCCAGCAGCCAAAAGGCGTCTAGCGGGCTCATGCGGGAGAATGAGCAGTTCTTC. This sequence encodes CASSQKASSGLMRENEQFF.